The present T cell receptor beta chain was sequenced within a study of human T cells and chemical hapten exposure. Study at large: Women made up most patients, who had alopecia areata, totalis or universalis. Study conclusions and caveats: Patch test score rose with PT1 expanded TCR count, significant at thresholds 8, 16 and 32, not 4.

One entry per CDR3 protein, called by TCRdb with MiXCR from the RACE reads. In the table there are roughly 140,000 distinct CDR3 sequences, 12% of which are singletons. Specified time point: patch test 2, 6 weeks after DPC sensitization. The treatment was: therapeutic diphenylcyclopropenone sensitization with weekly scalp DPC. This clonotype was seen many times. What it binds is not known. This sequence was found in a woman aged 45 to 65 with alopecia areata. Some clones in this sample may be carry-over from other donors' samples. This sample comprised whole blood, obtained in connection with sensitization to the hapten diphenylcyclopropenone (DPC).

CDR3 region: CATRGSVSYNEQFF. As DNA, the CDR3 is TGTGCCACCCGAGGCAGCGTATCCTACAATGAGCAGTTCTTC. The V and J genes are TRBV19 and TRBJ2-1; D is ambiguous. This CDR3 region has 14 residues. With 10 bases removed from V and 1 base from J, the gap between germline ends came to 14 bases. Germline V gene data show CDR1 as LNHDA and CDR2 as SQIVND (reference sequence).